The source of this T cell receptor (beta chain) is a study of regulatory T cells in long-lasting Graves disease. CDR3-region Arm-PCR and iRepertoire HTBI primers produced the TCR beta libraries. TCRdb re-derived calls from the multiplex PCR reads in MiXCR, one entry per CDR3 protein. The data hold 350,000 to 500,000 distinct CDR3 sequences, with about a sixth observed a single time. The CDR3 has 15 residues. Trimming took off 8 bases at V and 2 bases at J, with 16 bases between the two ends. Germline CDR1 and CDR2: KGHSH and LQKENI. This clonotype was picked up many times. Specified time point: newly diagnosed GD, antithyroid drugs for less than 3 months. RNA extracted from PBMCs served as the sequencing template. These sequences were also reported in another study, on T cells in Graves' hyperthyroidism and ophthalmopathy.

This sample comprised peripheral blood mononuclear cells (PBMCs), obtained at new diagnosis, from a patient treated with antithyroid drugs. The genes are TRBV18 and TRBJ1-5; no firm D call. The source of this sequence is a woman in her twenties or thirties with Graves disease. Here the CDR3 reads CASSLGTLGNQPQHF. The CDR3 DNA reads TGTGCCAGCAGCTTAGGCACTCTCGGCAATCAGCCCCAGCATTTT.